This T cell receptor beta chain was recovered during a study of CDR3 diversity in severe acne. There are a few counts of this clonotype. TCRdb analysed the PCR reads with MiXCR anew, one entry per CDR3 protein. The table lists approximately 77,000 distinct CDR3 sequences, about 53% of them singletons. CDR3 length: 17 amino acids. Germline CDR1 is SGHDN and CDR2 is FVKESK. Losses at the gene ends were 0 bases for V and 6 bases for J; bases not matched to a gene: 14. Sequences were obtained from blood. The clonotype comes from a male donor with severe acne vulgaris. This chain connects TRBV14 to TRBJ2-7; TRBD2 aligns across 7 bases. CDR3 nucleotides: TGTGCCAGCAGCCAAGATATAAAGGCGGGAGTGTCTGGCGAGCAGTACTTC. Translated, it gives CASSQDIKAGVSGEQYF.